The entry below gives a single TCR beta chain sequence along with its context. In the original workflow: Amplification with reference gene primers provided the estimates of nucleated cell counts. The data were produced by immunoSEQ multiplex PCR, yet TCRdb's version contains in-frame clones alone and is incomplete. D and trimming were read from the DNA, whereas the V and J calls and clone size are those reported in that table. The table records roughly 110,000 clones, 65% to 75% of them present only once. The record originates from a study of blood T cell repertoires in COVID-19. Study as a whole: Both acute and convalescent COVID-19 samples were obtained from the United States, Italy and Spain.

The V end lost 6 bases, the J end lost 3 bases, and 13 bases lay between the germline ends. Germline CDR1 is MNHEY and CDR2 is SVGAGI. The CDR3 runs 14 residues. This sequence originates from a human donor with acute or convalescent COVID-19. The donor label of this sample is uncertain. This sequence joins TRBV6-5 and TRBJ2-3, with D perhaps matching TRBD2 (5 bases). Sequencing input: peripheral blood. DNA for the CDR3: TGTGCCAGCAGCGTAACTAGATTAACAGATACGCAGTATTTT. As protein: CASSVTRLTDTQYF.